This entry describes one T cell receptor beta chain. No antigen is known for it. This entry is derived from a study of T cell responses to AZD1222 COVID-19 vaccine. Study context: Samples with a second dose at about 4 or about 12 weeks were pooled together.

Study observations and caveats: Close to half of spike-specific TCRs reportedly recognize unmutated variant regions. Donors in the cohort were predominantly white British and more often female, and clonal diversity was possibly underestimated. Spike-specific TCR breadth and depth both grew after two AZD1222 doses.

Trimming stripped 0 bases from V and 2 bases from J, with 8 bases between. The CDR3 has 14 amino acids. Germline V lookup: CDR1 LNHNV, CDR2 YYDKDF (reference sequence). Libraries were prepared by immunoSEQ multiplex PCR; TCRdb keeps only in-frame clonotypes and omits some of them. The sample consists of roughly 180,000 clones, 75% to 90% of them appearing once. The receptor comes from an adult in good health. The sample in question was peripheral blood, obtained on day 0 of AZD1222 vaccination. The gene calls are TRBV15 and TRBJ2-7, with unresolved D. The CDR3 bases are TGTGCCACCAGCAGAGAAGTAGGACCCTACGAGCAGTACGTC. Protein sequence: CATSREVGPYEQYV.